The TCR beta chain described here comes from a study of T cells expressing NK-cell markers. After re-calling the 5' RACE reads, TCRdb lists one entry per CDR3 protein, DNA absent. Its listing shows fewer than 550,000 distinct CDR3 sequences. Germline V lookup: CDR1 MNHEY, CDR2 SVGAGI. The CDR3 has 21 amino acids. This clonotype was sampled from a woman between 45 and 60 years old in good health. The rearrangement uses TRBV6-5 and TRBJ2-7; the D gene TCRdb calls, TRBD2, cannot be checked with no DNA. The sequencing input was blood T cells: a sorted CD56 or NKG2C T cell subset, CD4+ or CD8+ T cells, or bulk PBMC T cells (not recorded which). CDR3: CASSYYLGAGGPITNPYEQYF.